This TCR beta chain emerged from a study of blood T cell repertoires in COVID-19. Study background: Collection of acute and convalescent COVID-19 samples took place in the United States, Italy and Spain. The analysed material was cDNA or gDNA that came from T cells, B-cell-depleted T cells, or PBMCs.

Germline V gene lookup returns CDR1 MNHEY and CDR2 SMNVEV (reference sequence). The CDR3 extends over 16 amino acids. Trimming cost V 8 bases and J 6 bases; bases outside gene matches: 11. In the authors' methods: Estimation of nucleated cell counts relied on the amplification of reference gene primers. Method: immunoSEQ multiplex PCR; TCRdb's copy keeps in-frame clones and lacks some. V and J calls and clone size follow that table, whereas D and trimming were derived from the DNA. The sample has about 97,000 clones; around four fifths are singletons. This clonotype was sampled from a human donor in a cohort sampled during active COVID-19. The chain combines TRBV27 with TRBJ2-2; 11 bases are a match to TRBD1. Sequencing input: peripheral blood. The CDR3 here is CASRRPGQGVSGELFF. Written as DNA, the CDR3 is TGTGCCAGCCGGAGACCGGGACAGGGGGTTTCCGGGGAGCTGTTTTTT.